This TCR beta chain was identified during a study of spatial heterogeneity in lung cancer. Time point denoted: sample taken at primary tumor resection. Unsorted tumor, nontumor lung tissue or cryopreserved PBMC supplied the whole RNA. Study-wide points: One measure, the expanded intratumoral alpha and beta TCR count, tracked tumor mutation counts.

Via MiXCR, TCRdb re-called the 5' RACE reads, giving one row per CDR3 protein. The sample holds around 1,200 distinct CDR3 sequences, more than 25% seen once. Turning to this clonotype: Its cognate antigen is unknown.

This CDR3 spans 16 amino acids. With 0 bases removed from V and 2 bases from J, the gap between germline ends came to 12 bases. Germline V gene data show CDR1 as KGHSH and CDR2 as LQKENI. This chain connects TRBV18 to TRBJ2-3, with D perhaps matching TRBD1 (5 bases). The sequenced sample was lung tumor tissue, obtained at surgery. The TCR sequence derives from a male donor with early-stage non-small cell lung cancer. The CDR3 spells CASSPPMRQITDTQYF. For the CDR3, the DNA is TGTGCCAGCTCACCACCCATGCGACAGATCACAGATACGCAGTATTTT.